The present TCR beta chain was sequenced within a study of T cells expressing NK-cell markers. Study-level information: Out of eight donors sequenced, seven tested HCMV-seropositive and the remaining one seronegative. General observations from the study: In several donors, dominant NKG2C+ clonotypes were about 1.0-7.5% of CD8+ T cells.

On this clonotype: Its antigen remains unidentified.

TCR beta libraries carry UMIs added by 5'RACE template switching. TCRdb re-called the 5' RACE reads; one entry per CDR3 protein, DNA not given. The listing contains 440,000 or so distinct CDR3 sequences. The clonotype originates from a woman between 18 and 70 years old in good health. Sequencing used blood T cells: a sorted CD56 or NKG2C T cell subset, CD4+ or CD8+ T cells, or bulk PBMC T cells (not recorded which).

The CDR3 spells CASSEQRTMNEQFF. The chain couples TRBV2 to TRBJ2-1; lacking DNA, the TRBD2 call made by TCRdb goes unchecked. Germline loops: CDR1 SNHLY, CDR2 FYNNEI. The CDR3 runs 14 residues.